The clone carrying this TCR beta chain was found once. This entry belongs to a study of shared clonotypes between healthy human individuals. Sequencing was performed with immunoSEQ multiplex PCR; in TCRdb, only in-frame clones are kept and a portion is missing. The sample lists roughly 650,000 clones; about 96% were seen once. Naive-designated CD8 cells lacked CD45RO, were positively enriched for CCR7, and omitted terminally differentiated effector memory CD45RA+ cells. V shed 3 bases and J shed 6 bases, with 11 bases lying between them. CDR3 length: 13 residues. CDR1 and CDR2 (germline): SEHNR, FQNEAQ (reference sequence).

This sequence originates from a young woman in good health. The chain has TRBV7-9 and TRBJ1-2; a possible D gene is TRBD1 (6 bases). Sequenced input: naive CD8+ T cells sorted from blood. The chain's CDR3 is CASSFPGANGYTF. The CDR3 DNA is TGTGCCAGCAGCTTTCCAGGGGCGAATGGCTACACCTTC.